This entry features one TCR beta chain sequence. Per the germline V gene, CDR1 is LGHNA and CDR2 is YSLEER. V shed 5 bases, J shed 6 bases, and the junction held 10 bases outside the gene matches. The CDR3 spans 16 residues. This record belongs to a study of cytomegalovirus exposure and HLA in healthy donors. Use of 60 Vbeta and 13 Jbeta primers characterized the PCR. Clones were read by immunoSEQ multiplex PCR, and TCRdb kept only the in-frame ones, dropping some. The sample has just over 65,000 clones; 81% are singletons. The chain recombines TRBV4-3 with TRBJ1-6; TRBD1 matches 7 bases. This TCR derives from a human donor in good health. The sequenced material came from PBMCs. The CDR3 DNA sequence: TGCGCCAGCAGCACTTACCCGGGACAGCTTAATTCACCCCTCCACTTT. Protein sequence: CASSTYPGQLNSPLHF.